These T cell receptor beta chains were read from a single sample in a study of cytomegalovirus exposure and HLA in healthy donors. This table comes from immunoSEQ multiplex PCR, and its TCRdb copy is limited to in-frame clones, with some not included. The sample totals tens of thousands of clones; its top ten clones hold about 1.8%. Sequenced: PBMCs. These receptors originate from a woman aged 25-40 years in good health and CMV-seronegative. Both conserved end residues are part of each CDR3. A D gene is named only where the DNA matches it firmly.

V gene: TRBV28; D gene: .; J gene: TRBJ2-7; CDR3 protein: CASSRGAYEQYF; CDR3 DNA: TGTGCCAGCAGTCGCGGGGCCTACGAGCAGTACTTC
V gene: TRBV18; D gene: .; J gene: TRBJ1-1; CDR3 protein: CASTITGWGNTEAFF; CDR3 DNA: TGTGCCAGCACCATAACAGGGTGGGGGAACACTGAAGCTTTCTTT
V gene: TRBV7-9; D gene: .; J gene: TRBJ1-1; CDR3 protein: CASSSGTLEAFF; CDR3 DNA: TGTGCCAGCAGCTCCGGGACACTAGAAGCTTTCTTT
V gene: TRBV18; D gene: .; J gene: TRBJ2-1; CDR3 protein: CASTPPAGNEQFF; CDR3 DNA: TGTGCCAGCACACCACCGGCGGGGAATGAGCAGTTCTTC
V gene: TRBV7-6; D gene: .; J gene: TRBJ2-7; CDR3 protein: CASSGPGSYEQYF; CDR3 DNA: TGTGCCAGCAGTGGGCCAGGGTCCTACGAGCAGTACTTC
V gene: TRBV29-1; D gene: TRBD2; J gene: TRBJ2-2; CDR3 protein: CSVEGLAENTGELFF; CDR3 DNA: TGCAGCGTTGAAGGACTAGCGGAGAACACCGGGGAGCTGTTTTTT
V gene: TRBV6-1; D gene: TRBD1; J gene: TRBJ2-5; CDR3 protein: CASSGGQGAVETQYF; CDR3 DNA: TGTGCCAGCAGCGGGGGACAGGGGGCGGTGGAGACCCAGTACTTC
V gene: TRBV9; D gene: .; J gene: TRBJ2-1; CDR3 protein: CASSPWRSSYNEQFF; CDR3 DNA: TGTGCCAGCAGCCCGTGGAGGAGCTCCTACAATGAGCAGTTCTTC
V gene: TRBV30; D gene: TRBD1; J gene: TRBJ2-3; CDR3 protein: CAWSVGGPDTQYF; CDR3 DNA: TGTGCCTGGAGTGTAGGGGGCCCTGATACGCAGTATTTT
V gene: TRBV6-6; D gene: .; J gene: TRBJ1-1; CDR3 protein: CASSRDTLTEAFF; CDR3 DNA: TGTGCCAGCAGCCGGGACACCCTCACTGAAGCTTTCTTT
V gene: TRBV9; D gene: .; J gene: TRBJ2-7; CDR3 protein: CASGRTGWDEQYF; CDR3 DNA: TGTGCCAGCGGGAGGACAGGATGGGACGAGCAGTACTTC
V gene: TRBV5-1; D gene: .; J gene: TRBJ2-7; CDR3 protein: CASSWDSAYEQYF; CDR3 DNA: TGCGCCAGCAGCTGGGATAGCGCCTACGAGCAGTACTTC
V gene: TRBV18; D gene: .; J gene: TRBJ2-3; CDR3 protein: CASSPEIGTDTQYF; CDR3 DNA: TGTGCCAGCTCACCAGAGATAGGCACAGATACGCAGTATTTT
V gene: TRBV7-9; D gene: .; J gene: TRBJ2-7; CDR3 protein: CASSLGPTGNYEQYF; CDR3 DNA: TGTGCCAGCAGCTTAGGACCAACGGGAAACTACGAGCAGTACTTC
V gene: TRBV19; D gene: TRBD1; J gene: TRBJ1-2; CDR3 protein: CASNDRGGNRNYGYTF; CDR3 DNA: TGTGCCAGTAACGACAGGGGGGGGAATCGCAACTATGGCTACACCTTC
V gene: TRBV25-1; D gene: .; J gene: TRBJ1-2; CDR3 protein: CASSELEGTLDGYTF; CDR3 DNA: TGTGCCAGCAGTGAATTGGAGGGGACCCTAGATGGCTACACCTTC
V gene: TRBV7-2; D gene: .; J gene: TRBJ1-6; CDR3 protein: CASSSSGAEFSPLHF; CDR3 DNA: TGTGCCAGCAGCTCGAGCGGCGCGGAATTTTCACCCCTCCACTTT
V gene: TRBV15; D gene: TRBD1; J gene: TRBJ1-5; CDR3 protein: CATSRGDRDHQPQHF; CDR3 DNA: TGTGCCACCAGCAGAGGAGACAGGGACCACCAGCCCCAGCATTTT
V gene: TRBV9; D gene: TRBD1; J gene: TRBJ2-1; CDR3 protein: CASSPTGSYRLTNEQFF; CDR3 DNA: TGTGCCAGCAGCCCGACAGGGTCCTACCGTTTAACCAATGAGCAGTTCTTC
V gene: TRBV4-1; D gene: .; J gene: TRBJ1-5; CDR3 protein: CASSQGANFLGKPQHF; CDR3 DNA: TGCGCCAGCAGCCAAGGGGCTAATTTTTTGGGTAAGCCCCAGCATTTT
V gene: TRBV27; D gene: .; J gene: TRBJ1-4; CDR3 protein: CASSPTGMTGEKLFF; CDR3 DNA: TGTGCCAGCAGCCCAACAGGGATGACGGGTGAAAAACTGTTTTTT
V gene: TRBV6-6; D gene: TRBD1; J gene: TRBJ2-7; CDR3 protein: CASSWGQGTPYEQYF; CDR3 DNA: TGTGCCAGCAGTTGGGGACAGGGAACCCCCTACGAGCAGTACTTC
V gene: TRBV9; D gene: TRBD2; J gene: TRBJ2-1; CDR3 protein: CASNSGGPHNEQFF; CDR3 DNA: TGTGCCAGCAATAGCGGGGGGCCGCACAATGAGCAGTTCTTC
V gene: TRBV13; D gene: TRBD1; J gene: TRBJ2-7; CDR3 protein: CASSFLTGSYEQYF; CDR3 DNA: TGTGCCAGCAGCTTTTTGACAGGGTCCTACGAGCAGTACTTC
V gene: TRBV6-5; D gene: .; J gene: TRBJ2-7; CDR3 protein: CASSYSFLAPYEQYF; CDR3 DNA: TGTGCCAGCAGTTACTCTTTCCTGGCCCCTTACGAGCAGTACTTC
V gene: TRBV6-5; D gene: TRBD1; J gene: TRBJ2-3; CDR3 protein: CASSRGQSTDKQYF; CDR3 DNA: TGTGCCAGCAGTCGGGGACAGAGCACAGATAAGCAGTATTTT
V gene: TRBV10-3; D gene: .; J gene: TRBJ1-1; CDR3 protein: CAISDTTAINTEAFF; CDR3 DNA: TGTGCCATCAGTGATACGACAGCGATTAACACTGAAGCTTTCTTT
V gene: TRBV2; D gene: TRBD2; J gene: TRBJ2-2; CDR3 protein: CASSAGLAGSGTGELFF; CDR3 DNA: TGTGCCAGCAGCGCGGGACTAGCGGGGTCGGGTACCGGGGAGCTGTTTTTT
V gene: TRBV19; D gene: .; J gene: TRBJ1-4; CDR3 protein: CASSIDRTNEKLFF; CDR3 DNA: TGTGCCAGTAGTATAGACAGAACTAATGAAAAACTGTTTTTT
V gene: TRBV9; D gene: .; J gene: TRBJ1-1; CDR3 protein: CASSALSTPSRGRNTEAFF; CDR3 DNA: TGTGCCAGCAGCGCCCTATCCACCCCATCCAGAGGGCGGAACACTGAAGCTTTCTTT
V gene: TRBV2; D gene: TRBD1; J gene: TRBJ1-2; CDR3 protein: CASTGQEYGYTF; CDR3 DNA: TGTGCCAGCACCGGACAGGAGTATGGCTACACCTTC
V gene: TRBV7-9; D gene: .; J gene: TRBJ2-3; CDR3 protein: CASSPRLGTDTQYF; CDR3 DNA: TGTGCCAGCAGCCCCCGACTCGGTACAGATACGCAGTATTTT
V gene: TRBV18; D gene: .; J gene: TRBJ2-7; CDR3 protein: CASSLGRGFDEQYF; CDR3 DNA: TGTGCCAGCTCCCTAGGGCGGGGATTTGACGAGCAGTACTTC
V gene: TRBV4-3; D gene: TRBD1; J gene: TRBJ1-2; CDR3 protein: CASSQMGQGVYGYTF; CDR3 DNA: TGCGCCAGCAGCCAAATGGGACAGGGGGTCTATGGCTACACCTTC
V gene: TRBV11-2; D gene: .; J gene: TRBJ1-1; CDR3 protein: CASSLQGKEAFF; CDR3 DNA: TGTGCCAGCAGTTTACAGGGAAAGGAAGCTTTCTTT
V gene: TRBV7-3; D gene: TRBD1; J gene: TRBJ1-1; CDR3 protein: CASSLDRAGKAFF; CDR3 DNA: TGTGCCAGCAGCCTAGACAGGGCCGGGAAGGCTTTCTTT
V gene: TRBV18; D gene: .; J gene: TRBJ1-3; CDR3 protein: CASSPPPGEPPGNTIYF; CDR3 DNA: TGTGCCAGCTCACCACCCCCAGGGGAGCCCCCTGGAAACACCATATATTTT
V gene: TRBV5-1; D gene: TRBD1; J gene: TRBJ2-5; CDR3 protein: CASSLMVGTGEETQYF; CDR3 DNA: TGCGCCAGCAGCCTCATGGTGGGGACAGGGGAAGAGACCCAGTACTTC
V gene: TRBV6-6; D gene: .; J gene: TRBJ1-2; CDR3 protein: CASSYSLGSLYGYTF; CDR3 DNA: TGTGCCAGCAGTTACTCCCTCGGGTCATTGTATGGCTACACCTTC
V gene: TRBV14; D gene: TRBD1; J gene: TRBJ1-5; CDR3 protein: CASSQGQGRPQHF; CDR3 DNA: TGTGCCAGCAGCCAAGGACAGGGGAGACCCCAGCATTTT
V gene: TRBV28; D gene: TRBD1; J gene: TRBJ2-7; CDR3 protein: CASSGTGINSYEQYF; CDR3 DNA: TGTGCCAGTTCCGGGACAGGGATCAACTCCTACGAGCAGTACTTC
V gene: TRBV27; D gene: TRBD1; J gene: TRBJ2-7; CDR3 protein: CASSSRTGGNEQYF; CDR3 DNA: TGTGCCAGCAGTTCGAGGACAGGAGGAAACGAGCAGTACTTC
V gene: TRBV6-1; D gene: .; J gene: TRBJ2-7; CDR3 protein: CASSEAGGSYEQYF; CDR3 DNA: TGTGCCAGCAGTGAAGCGGGGGGCTCCTACGAGCAGTACTTC
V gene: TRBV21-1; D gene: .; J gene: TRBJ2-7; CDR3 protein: CAIPIPGQGSSYEQYF; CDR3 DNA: TGTGCCATCCCGATCCCAGGGCAGGGAAGCTCCTACGAGCAGTACTTC
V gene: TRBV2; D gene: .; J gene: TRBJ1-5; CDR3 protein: CASRSWGGRADQPQHF; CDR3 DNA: TGTGCCAGCAGGAGCTGGGGGGGCAGGGCGGATCAGCCCCAGCATTTT
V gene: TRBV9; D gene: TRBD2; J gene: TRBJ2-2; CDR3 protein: CASSAVSGGPTGELFF; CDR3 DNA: TGTGCCAGCAGCGCGGTGAGCGGGGGGCCTACCGGGGAGCTGTTTTTT
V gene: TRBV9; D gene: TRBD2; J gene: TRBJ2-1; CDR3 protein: CASSVGGSGRAMGEQFF; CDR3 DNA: TGTGCCAGCAGCGTAGGCGGTAGCGGGAGGGCAATGGGAGAGCAGTTCTTC
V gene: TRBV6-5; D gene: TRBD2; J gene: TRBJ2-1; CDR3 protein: CASSPGTSGYNEQFF; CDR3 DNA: TGTGCCAGCAGTCCCGGGACTAGCGGATACAATGAGCAGTTCTTC
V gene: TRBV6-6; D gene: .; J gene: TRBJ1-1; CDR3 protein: CASRLTLNTEAFF; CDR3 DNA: TGTGCCAGCAGGCTGACTCTGAACACTGAAGCTTTCTTT
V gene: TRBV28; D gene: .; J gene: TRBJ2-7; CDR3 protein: CASSPGYEQYF; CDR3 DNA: TGTGCCAGCAGTCCGGGTTACGAGCAGTACTTC
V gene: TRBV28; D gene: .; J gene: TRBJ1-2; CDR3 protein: CASSPSSTSNYGYTF; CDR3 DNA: TGTGCCAGCAGTCCCTCCTCGACATCTAACTATGGCTACACCTTC
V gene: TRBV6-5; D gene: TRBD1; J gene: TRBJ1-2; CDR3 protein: CASSPRDRAGGYTF; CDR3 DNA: TGTGCCAGCAGCCCCCGGGACAGGGCAGGTGGCTACACCTTC